The 13 T cell receptor beta chains listed next were all sequenced from one sample in a study of neoadjuvant anti-PD-1 for oral cavity cancer. Sequenced by immunoSEQ multiplex PCR; TCRdb stores in-frame clones only, minus some. Here the sample spans 15,000 or so clones, 76% being singletons. Time point noted: after neoadjuvant nivolumab, at surgical resection. Material: PBMCs, obtained after nivolumab (anti-PD-1) treatment. These receptors came from a person between 40 and 85 years old with oral cavity squamous cell carcinoma.

Only one count was recorded for this clone. This chain uses TRBV9 with TRBJ2-1; no firm D call. The CDR3 sequence is 14 residues long. Germline loops: CDR1 SGDLS, CDR2 YYNGEE. Trimming took 0 bases from V and 6 from J, leaving 10 bases between them. CDR3 DNA: TGTGCCAGCAGCGTAGATAGTTTCAGCAATGAGCAGTTCTTC. Amino acids: CASSVDSFSNEQFF.

The chain recombines TRBV4-1 with TRBJ2-7, with TRBD1 as a possible D gene (5 bases). The V gene's germline CDR1 is MGHRA and CDR2 YSYEKL. The germline V and J ends were trimmed by 4 bases and 0 bases, with 19 bases remaining between them. This CDR3 contains 17 residues. This CDR3 is CASSLLARTRSSYEQYF. DNA of the CDR3: TGCGCCAGCAGCCTCCTCGCCCGGACACGCAGCTCCTACGAGCAGTACTTC.

V and J are TRBV19 and TRBJ2-3, with 9 nucleotides matching TRBD1. The CDR3 totals 14 residues. Germline lookup yields CDR1 LNHDA and CDR2 SQIVND (reference sequence). The V segment lost 4 bases and the J segment 3 bases; nucleotides outside the gene matches: 2. This CDR3 is CASSNRGLTDTQYF. CDR3 DNA sequence: TGTGCCAGTAGTAACAGGGGGCTGACAGATACGCAGTATTTT.

This clone was seen a handful of times. The chain has TRBV6-1 and TRBJ1-1; D might be TRBD1 (5 bases). The length of the CDR3 is 14 residues. The V gene's germline CDR1 is MNHNS and CDR2 SASEGT. V was shortened by 2 bases and J by 1 base, with 8 bases between the two germline ends. Here the CDR3 DNA reads TGTGCCAGCAGTGAAATGGGGACGAACACTGAAGCTTTCTTT. It translates to CASSEMGTNTEAFF.

The chain carries TRBV4-1 and TRBJ2-1; TRBD2 aligns across 13 bases. The CDR3 loop spans 18 amino acids. Germline V gene lookup returns CDR1 MGHRA and CDR2 YSYEKL. V lost 4 bases to trimming and J lost 1 base; unmatched junction nucleotides: 7. Here the CDR3 reads CASSLGLAGALSYNEQFF. The CDR3 DNA reads as TGCGCCAGCAGCCTAGGACTAGCGGGAGCCTTGTCCTACAATGAGCAGTTCTTC.

The gene calls are TRBV7-8 and TRBJ2-2; the D gene is possibly TRBD1 (5 bases). Germline V gene sequence: CDR1 SGHVS, CDR2 FQNEAQ. The V and J ends lost 5 bases and 0 bases respectively, with 10 bases between them. The CDR3 is made up of 15 amino acids. Written as DNA, the CDR3 is TGTGCCAGCAGCCCTACGACAGCGAACACCGGGGAGCTGTTTTTT. As protein: CASSPTTANTGELFF.

The genes are TRBV5-1 and TRBJ2-3; 12 positions match TRBD2. The ends lost 3 bases at V and 13 bases at J; junction bases unmatched: 12. Germline-derived CDR1 and CDR2 are SGHRS and YFSETQ. The CDR3 runs 15 residues. This chain's CDR3 is CASSSWTSGVPGEYF. The DNA of the CDR3 is TGCGCCAGCAGCTCCTGGACTAGCGGGGTACCAGGGGAGTATTTT.

The chain employs TRBV2 and TRBJ1-1, with 12 bases fitting TRBD1. With 8 bases clipped from V and 8 bases from J, the junction kept 6 bases outside the gene matches. The CDR3 spans 13 residues. Germline values: CDR1 SNHLY, CDR2 FYNNEI. The CDR3 loop is CASQGQGAREAFF. CDR3 sequence (DNA): TGTGCCAGCCAGGGACAGGGGGCTCGCGAAGCTTTCTTT.

This clone showed up just a few times. V is TRBV18 and J is TRBJ1-6; no clear D. The CDR3 extends over 14 amino acids. V was cut by 3 bases and J by 10 bases, with 13 bases left in between. Germline assignment: CDR1 KGHSH and CDR2 LQKENI. The CDR3 region is CASSPRTVESPLHF. The DNA for the CDR3 is TGTGCCAGCTCACCGAGGACGGTGGAATCACCCCTCCACTTT.

The chain uses TRBV25-1 and TRBJ2-7; possibly TRBD1 for D (5 bases). CDR3 length equals 14 residues. V was pared by 4 bases and J by 0 bases, with 10 bases between. Germline CDR1 reads MGHDK; CDR2 reads SYGVNS. CDR3 sequence (DNA): TGTGCCAGCAGTGGAACAGGTGCCTCCTACGAGCAGTACTTC. It codes for CASSGTGASYEQYF.

This clone was seen a handful of times. This chain connects TRBV4-2 to TRBJ1-2; a weak D match, TRBD1 (6 bases). This CDR3 has 11 amino acids. With 6 bases removed from V and 5 bases from J, the gap between germline ends came to 7 bases. Germline V lookup: CDR1 LGHNA, CDR2 YNFKEQ. DNA for the CDR3: TGTGCCAGCAGAGGGACATATGGCTACACCTTC. Translating gives CASRGTYGYTF.

The genes are TRBV7-9 and TRBJ1-1; 7 bases fit TRBD1. The junction had 1 base not matched to a gene; V was cut back by 6 bases and J by 0 bases. CDR3 length equals 13 residues. The germline CDR1 and CDR2 sequences are SEHNR and FQNEAQ (reference sequence). The CDR3 nucleotides are TGTGCCAGCAGGGACAGGATGAACACTGAAGCTTTCTTT. Translated, it gives CASRDRMNTEAFF.

This clone occurred once. This chain uses TRBV9 with TRBJ2-3; D not resolved. V was pared by 0 bases and J by 2 bases, with 7 bases between. Per the germline V gene, CDR1 is SGDLS and CDR2 is YYNGEE. The CDR3 has 14 residues. The CDR3 DNA reads as TGTGCCAGCAGCGTAGGTACTTTCACAGATACGCAGTATTTT. This gives the protein CASSVGTFTDTQYF.